This section outlines one TCR beta chain sequence together with its context. Its specificity is unknown. Trimming removed 6 bases from V and 2 bases from J; junction bases left unmatched: 5. Germline-derived CDR1 and CDR2 are SGHNT and YYREEE (reference sequence). This CDR3 is 14 amino acids long. Genomic DNA of each subset was evenly split across several immunoSEQ plates. Method: immunoSEQ multiplex PCR; TCRdb's copy keeps in-frame clones and lacks some. The sample lists over a million clones, roughly 95% occurring once. Nashville, Tennessee was home to all donors, each a Caucasian adult. This record comes from a study of shared clonotypes between healthy human individuals. Findings and limits, study-wide: Sharing across four donors was highest in naive CD4 (roughly 5%) and lowest in memory CD8 (about 0.4%). Memory subsets had estimated richness that was generally smaller than that of naive subsets.

This clonotype was sampled from a man aged 25-45 years in good health. The J gene is TRBJ2-3, the V gene TRBV5-4, with TRBD2 matching 8 bases. What was sequenced was naive CD4+ T cells sorted from blood. As to subset: CD45RA+ positively selected. CDR3 region: CASKLADYTDTQYF. The CDR3 DNA sequence: TGTGCCAGCAAACTAGCGGACTACACAGATACGCAGTATTTT.